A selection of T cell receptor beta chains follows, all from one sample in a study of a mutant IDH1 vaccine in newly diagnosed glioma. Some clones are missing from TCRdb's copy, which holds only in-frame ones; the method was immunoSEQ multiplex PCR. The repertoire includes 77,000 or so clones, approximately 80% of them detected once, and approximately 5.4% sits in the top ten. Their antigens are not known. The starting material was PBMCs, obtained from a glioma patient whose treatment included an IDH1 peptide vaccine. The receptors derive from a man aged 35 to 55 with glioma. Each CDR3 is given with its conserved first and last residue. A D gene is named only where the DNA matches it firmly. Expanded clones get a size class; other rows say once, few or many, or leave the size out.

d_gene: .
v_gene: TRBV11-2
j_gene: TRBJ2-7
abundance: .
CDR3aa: CASSFSTDSYEQYF
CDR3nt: TGTGCCAGCAGCTTCTCTACTGACTCCTACGAGCAGTACTTC

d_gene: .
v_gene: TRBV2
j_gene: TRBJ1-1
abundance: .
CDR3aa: CASSEAGGPGRWNTEAFF
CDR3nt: TGTGCCAGCAGTGAAGCAGGGGGGCCGGGACGATGGAACACTGAAGCTTTCTTT

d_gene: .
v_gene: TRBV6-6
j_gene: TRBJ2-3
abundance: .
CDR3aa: CASRSQIAPDTQYF
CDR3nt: TGTGCCAGCAGATCACAAATCGCTCCAGATACGCAGTATTTT

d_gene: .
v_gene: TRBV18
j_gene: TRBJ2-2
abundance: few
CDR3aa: CASSPRQDFTGELFF
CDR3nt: TGTGCCAGCTCACCACGACAGGACTTCACCGGGGAGCTGTTTTTT

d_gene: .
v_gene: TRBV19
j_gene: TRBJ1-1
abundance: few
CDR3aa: CASSGLAGTEAFF
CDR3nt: TGTGCCAGTAGTGGCCTTGCAGGCACTGAAGCTTTCTTT

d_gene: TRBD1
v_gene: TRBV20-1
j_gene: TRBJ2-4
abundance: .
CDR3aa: CSASETGVQYF
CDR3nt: TGCAGTGCGAGCGAGACAGGGGTCCAGTACTTC

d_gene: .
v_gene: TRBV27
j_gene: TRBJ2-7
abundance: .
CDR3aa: CASSLVHNYEQYF
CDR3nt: TGTGCCAGCAGTTTGGTTCACAACTACGAGCAGTACTTC

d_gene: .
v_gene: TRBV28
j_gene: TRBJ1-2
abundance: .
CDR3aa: CASSFRGSYGYTF
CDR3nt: TGTGCCAGCAGTTTTAGGGGATCTTACGGCTACACCTTC

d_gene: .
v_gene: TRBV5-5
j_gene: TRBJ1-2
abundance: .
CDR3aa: CASSPWTVDYGYTF
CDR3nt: TGTGCCAGCAGCCCATGGACAGTCGACTATGGCTACACCTTC

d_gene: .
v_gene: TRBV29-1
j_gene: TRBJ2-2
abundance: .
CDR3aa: CSVARGSTGELFF
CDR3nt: TGCAGCGTCGCTAGGGGGAGCACCGGGGAGCTGTTTTTT

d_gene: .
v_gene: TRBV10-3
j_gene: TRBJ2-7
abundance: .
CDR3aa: CAISDQRGEQYF
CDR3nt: TGTGCCATCAGTGACCAGCGAGGCGAGCAGTACTTC

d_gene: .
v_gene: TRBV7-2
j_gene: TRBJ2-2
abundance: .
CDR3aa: CASSYGTHTGELFF
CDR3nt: TGTGCCAGCAGCTACGGGACACACACCGGGGAGCTGTTTTTT

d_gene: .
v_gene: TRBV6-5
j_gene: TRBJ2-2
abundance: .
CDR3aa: CASSPPYGELFF
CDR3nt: TGTGCCAGCAGTCCCCCTTACGGGGAGCTGTTTTTT

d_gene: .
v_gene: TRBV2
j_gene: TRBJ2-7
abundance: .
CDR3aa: CASSDGTRLYEQYF
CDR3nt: TGTGCCAGCAGTGATGGGACAAGGCTCTACGAGCAGTACTTC

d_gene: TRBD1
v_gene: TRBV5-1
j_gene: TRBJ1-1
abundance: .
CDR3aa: CASSLVQGAAEAFF
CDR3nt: TGCGCCAGCAGCTTGGTACAGGGGGCCGCTGAAGCTTTCTTT

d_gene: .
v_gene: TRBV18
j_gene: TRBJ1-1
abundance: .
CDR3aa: CASSPLTSTGWLNTEAFF
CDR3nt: TGTGCCAGCTCACCACTTACTTCGACAGGCTGGCTGAACACTGAAGCTTTCTTT

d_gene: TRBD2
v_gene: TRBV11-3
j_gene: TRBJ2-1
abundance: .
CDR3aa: CASSLETSGEQFF
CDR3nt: TGTGCCAGCAGCTTAGAAACTAGCGGGGAGCAGTTCTTC

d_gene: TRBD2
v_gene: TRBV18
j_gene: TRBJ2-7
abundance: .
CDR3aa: CASSKREAYEQYF
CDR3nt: TGTGCCAGCTCAAAGCGGGAGGCTTACGAGCAGTACTTC

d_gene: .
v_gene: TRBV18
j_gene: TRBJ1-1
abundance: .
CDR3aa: CASSGSGGNTEAFF
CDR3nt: TGTGCCAGCTCCGGATCGGGGGGAAACACTGAAGCTTTCTTT

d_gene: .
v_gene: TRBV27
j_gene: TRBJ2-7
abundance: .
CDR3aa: CASSLSRGIEQYF
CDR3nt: TGTGCCAGCAGTTTATCACGAGGCATCGAGCAGTACTTC

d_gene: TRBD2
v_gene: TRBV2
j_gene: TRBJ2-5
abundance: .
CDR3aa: CASIERGGLETQYF
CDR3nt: TGTGCCAGCATCGAGCGGGGGGGCCTTGAGACCCAGTACTTC

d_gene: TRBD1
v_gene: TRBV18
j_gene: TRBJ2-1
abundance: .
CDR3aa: CASSPRDRVMNEQFF
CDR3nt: TGTGCCAGCTCACCACGGGACAGGGTTATGAATGAGCAGTTCTTC

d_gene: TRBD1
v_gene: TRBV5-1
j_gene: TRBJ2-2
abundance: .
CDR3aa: CATRTGTVGTGELFF
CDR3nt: TGCGCCACCAGGACCGGGACAGTTGGCACCGGGGAGCTGTTTTTT

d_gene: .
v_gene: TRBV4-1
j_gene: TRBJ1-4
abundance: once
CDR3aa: CASSQAYRELGEKLFF
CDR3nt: TGCGCCAGCAGCCAAGCCTACAGGGAGTTAGGTGAAAAACTGTTTTTT

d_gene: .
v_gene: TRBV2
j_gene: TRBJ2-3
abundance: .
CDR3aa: CASSSGGGGDTQYF
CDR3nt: TGTGCCAGCAGTTCAGGAGGGGGCGGAGATACGCAGTATTTT

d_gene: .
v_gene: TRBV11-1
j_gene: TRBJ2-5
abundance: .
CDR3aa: CASSTGTPGGGETQYF
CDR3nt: TGTGCCAGCAGCACAGGGACTCCTGGGGGTGGAGAGACCCAGTACTTC

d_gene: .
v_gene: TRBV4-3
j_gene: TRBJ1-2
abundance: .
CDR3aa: CASSPERRAILGGYTF
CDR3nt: TGCGCCAGCAGCCCTGAACGTAGGGCGATTCTTGGCGGCTACACCTTC

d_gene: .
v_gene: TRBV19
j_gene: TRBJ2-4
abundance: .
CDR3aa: CASSPGSRDIQYF
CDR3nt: TGTGCCAGTAGTCCAGGGTCGCGGGACATTCAGTACTTC

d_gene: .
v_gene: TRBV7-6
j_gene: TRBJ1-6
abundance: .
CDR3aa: CASSRQGNSPLHF
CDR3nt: TGTGCCAGCAGTCGTCAGGGTAATTCACCCCTCCACTTT

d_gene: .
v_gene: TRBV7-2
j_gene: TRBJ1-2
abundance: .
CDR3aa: CASSLLNKGHGYTF
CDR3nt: TGTGCCAGCAGCTTACTCAACAAGGGTCATGGCTACACCTTC

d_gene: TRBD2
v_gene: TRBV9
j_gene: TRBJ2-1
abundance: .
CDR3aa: CASSYTSGSYEQFF
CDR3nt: TGTGCCAGCAGTTACACTAGCGGGAGCTATGAGCAGTTCTTC

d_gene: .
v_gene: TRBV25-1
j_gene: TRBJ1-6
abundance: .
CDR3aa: CASSEYGHEGYNSPLHF
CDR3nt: TGTGCCAGCAGTGAATACGGTCATGAAGGTTATAATTCACCCCTCCACTTT